A selection of T cell receptor beta chains follows, all from one sample in a study of blood T cell repertoires in COVID-19. The table came from immunoSEQ multiplex PCR; TCRdb's copy has only in-frame clones and leaves some out. The sample records more than 200,000 clones, around 83% being singletons. Sequenced sample: peripheral blood. The receptors were sampled from a woman in her fifties or sixties with COVID-19, enrolled during active disease. CDR3s include the opening cysteine and the closing phenylalanine or tryptophan. D genes are given only for firm matches. Some rows have no size entry. The others give once, few or many, or a class for an expanded clone.

J gene: TRBJ2-2; CDR3 length: 14; V gene: TRBV6-4; clone size: once; D gene: TRBD1; CDR3 DNA: TGTGCCAGCAAGGGACAGCCGAACACCGGGGAGCTGTTTTTT; CDR3 protein: CASKGQPNTGELFF
J gene: TRBJ1-1; CDR3 length: 19; V gene: TRBV1; clone size: many; D gene: -; CDR3 DNA: TGCACCAGCAGCCAACGTACCTTCCCGTCGACAGGGAAGAACACTGAAGCTTTCTTT; CDR3 protein: CTSSQRTFPSTGKNTEAFF
J gene: TRBJ2-2; CDR3 length: 16; V gene: TRBV24-1; clone size: -; D gene: -; CDR3 DNA: TGTGCCACCAGTGATTTTACTATGGACAGCACCGGGGAGCTGTTTTTT; CDR3 protein: CATSDFTMDSTGELFF
J gene: TRBJ1-3; CDR3 length: 15; V gene: TRBV3-1/TRBV3-2; clone size: -; D gene: -; CDR3 DNA: TGTGCCAGCAGCCAAGGAGCGGACAGTGGAAACACCATATATTTT; CDR3 protein: CASSQGADSGNTIYF
J gene: TRBJ1-1; CDR3 length: 14; V gene: TRBV5-1; clone size: -; D gene: TRBD1; CDR3 DNA: TGCGCCAGCAGCTTAGCAGGGGGCCCCACTGAAGCTTTCTTT; CDR3 protein: CASSLAGGPTEAFF
J gene: TRBJ1-1; CDR3 length: 13; V gene: TRBV6-2/TRBV6-3; clone size: -; D gene: -; CDR3 DNA: TGTGCCAGCAGTTACGGGAAGGGGACTGAAGCTTTCTTT; CDR3 protein: CASSYGKGTEAFF
J gene: TRBJ1-1; CDR3 length: 16; V gene: TRBV5-1; clone size: -; D gene: -; CDR3 DNA: TGCGCCAGCCGAGCGGGGTCTGGGACATCTCTGACTGAAGCTTTCTTT; CDR3 protein: CASRAGSGTSLTEAFF
J gene: TRBJ1-2; CDR3 length: 17; V gene: TRBV13; clone size: -; D gene: -; CDR3 DNA: TGTGCCAGCAGCACAGGGACCGGTAGAGCAAAACCCTATGGCTACACCTTC; CDR3 protein: CASSTGTGRAKPYGYTF
J gene: TRBJ1-4; CDR3 length: 16; V gene: TRBV28; clone size: -; D gene: TRBD1; CDR3 DNA: TGTGCCAGCAGTCCCCCCGACAGGGGAGTTAATGAAAAACTGTTTTTT; CDR3 protein: CASSPPDRGVNEKLFF
J gene: TRBJ1-1; CDR3 length: 15; V gene: TRBV12-5; clone size: once; D gene: -; CDR3 DNA: TGTGCTAGTGGTGCCTTGACAGGAGGGAACACTGAAGCTTTCTTT; CDR3 protein: CASGALTGGNTEAFF
J gene: TRBJ1-1; CDR3 length: 15; V gene: TRBV7-2; clone size: -; D gene: -; CDR3 DNA: TGTGCCAGCAGCTTAGCCCCTTCTCCGAACACTGAAGCTTTCTTT; CDR3 protein: CASSLAPSPNTEAFF